These 12 T cell receptor beta chains came from one sample sequenced in a study of PD-1 blockade in classical Hodgkin lymphoma (dated by TCRdb to about 2020). The library was built by means of the immunoSEQ multiplex PCR assay. The source is immuneACCESS, and TCRdb retained only in-frame sequences with V and J called. Part of the clones is not carried over; for the studies checked, unresolved V genes explain less than half of this, and the remainder is unexplained. Present in this sample are about 35,000 clones, 75% to 95% of which were seen just once. Roughly 0.2% of the sample is held by the ten biggest clonotypes. The sample's time point label is to be understood as: cycle 1 day 1 (C1D1), immediately before nivolumab initiation. All trial patients had relapsed after autologous stem cell transplantation, with cohorts A, B and C differing in prior brentuximab vedotin exposure. CD4+ T cells were purified from thawed PBMCs by magnetic negative selection with a Miltenyi CD4+ T cell isolation kit.

The sequences come from CD4+ T cells from blood, collected at baseline. All receptors derive from a human donor with classical Hodgkin lymphoma.

This clone was counted only a few times. The chain recombines TRBV28 with TRBJ2-7, with a weak D call TRBD1 (5 bases). V lost 5 bases and J 3 bases, leaving 8 bases between the germline ends. CDR1 is MDHEN and CDR2 is SYDVKM in the germline V gene. The CDR3 sequence is 12 residues long. This CDR3 reads CASSRDSYEQYF. CDR3 sequence (DNA): TGTGCCAGCAGTCGAGACAGCTACGAGCAGTACTTC.

This chain links TRBV10-2 with TRBJ1-1; 7 bases agree with TRBD1. Trimming took 7 bases from V and 2 from J; bases not matched to a gene: 10. This CDR3 spans 15 amino acids. Germline V gene lookup returns CDR1 WSHSY and CDR2 SAAADI. The CDR3, as DNA: TGCGCCAGCAAGTCGTTAGGGGGCCTTAACACTGAAGCTTTCTTT. Protein sequence: CASKSLGGLNTEAFF.

The chain employs TRBV20-1 and TRBJ1-2; tentatively, D is TRBD1 (6 bases). V dropped 7 bases and J dropped 8 bases, with 14 bases sitting between them. The CDR3 has 11 amino acids. Germline-derived CDR1 and CDR2 are DFQATT and SNEGSKA (reference sequence). CDR3 sequence (DNA): TGCAGTGGTAACAGGGCAAACGGCTACACCTTC. It translates to CSGNRANGYTF.

V usage is TRBV7-2 and J usage is TRBJ1-1; 7 bases match TRBD1. Germline values: CDR1 SGHTA, CDR2 FQGNSA. Trimming took 6 bases from V and 7 from J; bases not matched to a gene: 8. The CDR3 has 13 amino acids. The CDR3 sequence: CASSDRDSFEAFF. The CDR3 nucleotides are TGTGCCAGCAGTGACAGGGACAGTTTTGAAGCTTTCTTT.

This clone occurred a few times. The chain uses TRBV6-1 and TRBJ1-5; the D gene is possibly TRBD1 (6 bases). Trimming took 7 bases from V and 9 from J, leaving 22 bases between them. The germline gives CDR1 MNHNS, CDR2 SASEGT. CDR3 size: 15 residues. DNA for the CDR3: TGTGCCAGCACTGTGTCCCTGAGGGGGAGTGCGCCCCAGCATTTT. Protein sequence: CASTVSLRGSAPQHF.

This chain links TRBV29-1 with TRBJ2-5; 8 bases align to TRBD1. CDR3 length: 14 amino acids. Looked up from germline, CDR1 is SQVTM and CDR2 is ANQGSEA. Trimming removed 1 base from V and 1 base from J; junction bases left unmatched: 2. The chain's CDR3 is CSVEGTGLQETQYF. CDR3 DNA: TGCAGCGTTGAAGGGACAGGGCTCCAAGAGACCCAGTACTTC. Looking up the rest from reference TRBV29-1 and TRBJ2-5 gives the full variable domain: SAVISQKPSRDICQRGTSLTIQCQVDSQVTMMFWYRQQPGQSLTLIATANQGSEATYESGFVIDKFPISRPNLTFSTLTVSNMSPEDSSIYLCSVEGTGLQETQYFGPGTRLLVL.

This rearrangement joins TRBV18 to TRBJ1-1; possibly TRBD1 for D (5 bases). There are 14 residues in the CDR3. Germline CDR1 and CDR2: KGHSH and LQKENI. V dropped 3 bases and J dropped 3 bases, with 11 bases sitting between them. This CDR3 is CASSPRPTDTEAFF. The CDR3 bases are TGTGCCAGCTCACCCAGACCGACAGACACTGAAGCTTTCTTT.

For the CDR3, the DNA is TGTGCCAGCAGCCAATCGGGACGCGATGAGCAGTTCTTC. Its translation: CASSQSGRDEQFF. This sequence joins TRBV4-2 and TRBJ2-1; D possibly matches TRBD1 or TRBD2 (5 bases each). The CDR3 spans 13 residues. Germline values: CDR1 LGHNA, CDR2 YNFKEQ. V shed 2 bases and J shed 8 bases, with 10 bases lying between them.

The genes are TRBV5-1 and TRBJ1-2; no firm D call. V lost 1 base to trimming and J lost 0 bases, with 10 bases between them. This CDR3 comprises 15 residues. The germline V gene encodes CDR1 SGHRS and CDR2 YFSETQ. The CDR3 DNA follows: TGCGCCAGCAGCTTGCTGGGCAGCACTAACTATGGCTACACCTTC. Protein product: CASSLLGSTNYGYTF.

This clone was counted a single time. The gene calls are TRBV30 and TRBJ2-7, with D maybe TRBD2 (6 bases). Germline CDR1 is GTSNPN and CDR2 is SVGIG (reference sequence). V was shortened by 6 bases and J by 2 bases, with 14 bases between the two germline ends. The CDR3 has 13 amino acids. The CDR3 nucleotides are TGTGCCTGCCCCGGTAGCGGTACCTACGAGCAGTACTTC. Protein: CACPGSGTYEQYF. The full variable domain, its missing parts supplied by reference TRBV30 and TRBJ2-7, is SQTIHQWPATLVQPVGSPLSLECTVEGTSNPNLYWYRQAAGRGLQLLFYSVGIGQISSEVPQNLSASRPQDRQFILSSKKLLLSDSGFYLCACPGSGTYEQYFGPGTRLTVT.

The V and J genes are TRBV5-4 and TRBJ2-7, with TRBD1 matching over 9 bases. Germline trimming cut 4 bases from V and 1 base from J; bases unmatched to any gene: 6. The CDR3 has 15 amino acids. Germline V gene lookup returns CDR1 SGHNT and CDR2 YYREEE (reference sequence). In DNA form, the CDR3 reads TGTGCCAGCAGCCCGGGACAGGGTAGGTCCTACGAGCAGTACTTC. Residues: CASSPGQGRSYEQYF.

The rearrangement joins TRBV11-3 to TRBJ2-5, with a possible D match to TRBD1 (5 bases). This CDR3 has 13 residues. V lost 6 bases, J lost 2 bases, and 10 bases lay in between. Germline V gene lookup returns CDR1 SGHNT and CDR2 YENEEA. CDR3 DNA: TGTGCCAGCAGTACGACAGAACAAGAGACCCAGTACTTC. Protein sequence: CASSTTEQETQYF.